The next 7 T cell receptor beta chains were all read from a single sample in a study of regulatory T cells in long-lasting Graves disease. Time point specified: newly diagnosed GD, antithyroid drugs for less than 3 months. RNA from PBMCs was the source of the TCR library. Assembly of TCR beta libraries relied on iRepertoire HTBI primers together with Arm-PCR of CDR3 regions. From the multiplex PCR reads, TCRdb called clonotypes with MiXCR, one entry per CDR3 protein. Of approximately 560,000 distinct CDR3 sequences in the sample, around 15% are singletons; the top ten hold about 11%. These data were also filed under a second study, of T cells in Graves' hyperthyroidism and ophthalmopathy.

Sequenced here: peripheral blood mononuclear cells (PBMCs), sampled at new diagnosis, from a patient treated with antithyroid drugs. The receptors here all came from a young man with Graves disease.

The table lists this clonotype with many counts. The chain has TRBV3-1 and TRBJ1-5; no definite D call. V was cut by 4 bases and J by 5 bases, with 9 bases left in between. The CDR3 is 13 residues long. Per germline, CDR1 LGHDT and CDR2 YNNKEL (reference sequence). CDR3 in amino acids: CASSPDAYQPQHF. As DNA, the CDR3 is TGTGCCAGCAGCCCCGATGCTTATCAGCCCCAGCATTTT.

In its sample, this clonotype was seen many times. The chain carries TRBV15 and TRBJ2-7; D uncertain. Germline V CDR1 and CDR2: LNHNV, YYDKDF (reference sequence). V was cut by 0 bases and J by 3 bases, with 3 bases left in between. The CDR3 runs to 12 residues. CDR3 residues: CATSRDVYEQYF. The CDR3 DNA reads TGTGCCACCAGCAGAGACGTCTACGAGCAGTACTTC.

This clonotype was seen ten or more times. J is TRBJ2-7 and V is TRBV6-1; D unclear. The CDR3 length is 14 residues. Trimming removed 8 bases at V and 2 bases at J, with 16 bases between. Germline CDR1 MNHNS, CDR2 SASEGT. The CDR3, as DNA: TGTGCCAGCTTGGCCGACGGGTGGGCCTACGAGCAGTACTTC. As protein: CASLADGWAYEQYF.

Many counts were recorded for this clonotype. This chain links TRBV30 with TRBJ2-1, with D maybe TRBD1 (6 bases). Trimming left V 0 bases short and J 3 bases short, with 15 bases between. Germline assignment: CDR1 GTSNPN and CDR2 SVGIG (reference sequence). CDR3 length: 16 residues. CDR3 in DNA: TGTGCCTGGAGTGTAGTTGGCAGGGGTATCTACAATGAGCAGTTCTTC. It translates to CAWSVVGRGIYNEQFF.

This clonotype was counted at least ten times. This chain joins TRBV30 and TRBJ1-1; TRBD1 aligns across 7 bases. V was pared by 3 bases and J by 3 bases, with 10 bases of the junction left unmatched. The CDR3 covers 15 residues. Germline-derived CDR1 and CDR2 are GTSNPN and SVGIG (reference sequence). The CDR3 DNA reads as TGTGCCTGGAGCCACAGGGGATGGTCTGACACTGAAGCTTTCTTT. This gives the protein CAWSHRGWSDTEAFF.

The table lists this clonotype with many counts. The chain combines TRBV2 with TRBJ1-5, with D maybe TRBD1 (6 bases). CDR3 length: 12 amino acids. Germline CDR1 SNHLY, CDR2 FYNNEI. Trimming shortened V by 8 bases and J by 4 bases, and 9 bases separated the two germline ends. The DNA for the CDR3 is TGTGCCAGCGCTCAGGGGAATCAGCCCCAGCATTTT. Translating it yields CASAQGNQPQHF.

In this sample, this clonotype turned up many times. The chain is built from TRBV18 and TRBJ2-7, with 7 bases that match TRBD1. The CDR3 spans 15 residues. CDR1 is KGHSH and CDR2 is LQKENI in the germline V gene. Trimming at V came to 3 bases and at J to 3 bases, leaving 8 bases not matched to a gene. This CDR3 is CASSPPGTAYYEQYF. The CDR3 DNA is TGTGCCAGCTCACCTCCCGGGACAGCCTACTACGAGCAGTACTTC.